The clone carrying this T cell receptor (beta chain) was observed many times. Its antigen is still unknown. The sample originates from a study of read filtering for tumor transcriptome and immune sequencing. Notes on the study in general: The CD138-negative fraction was mixed bone marrow immune cells, not pure T cells. Single-read clonotypes: roughly 80% of IR-seq clonotypes (roughly 4% of reads), 74.6% of RNA-seq clonotypes (around 48% of reads). Without single-read clonotypes, shared clonotype proportions correlated more between IR-seq and RNA-seq. Compared with RNA-seq, IR-seq gave much higher clonotype depth and reliability.

The CDR3 contains 14 residues. J was trimmed by 0 bases and V by 9 bases; bases with no gene match: 7. Germline V gene sequence: CDR1 LGHDT, CDR2 YNNKEL (reference sequence). This library used 300 to 500 ng RNA and molecular barcoded adaptors spanning alpha/delta and beta/gamma chains. TCRdb re-called the reads with MiXCR, one entry per CDR3 protein. The sample has 50,000 or so distinct CDR3 sequences, approximately 13% seen once. This clonotype originated in a donor aged 40 or over with multiple myeloma. V and J are TRBV3-1 and TRBJ1-1; 7 bases line up with TRBD1. The material sequenced was a population of CD138-negative cells sorted from bone marrow. CDR3 DNA sequence: TGTGCCAGTAATTTAAGGGGGCTGAACACTGAAGCTTTCTTT. It translates to CASNLRGLNTEAFF.